Listed below are T cell receptor beta chains from one sample, sequenced in a study of T-cell memory formation after mild COVID-19. TCRdb used MiXCR to reprocess the 5' RACE reads, holding one entry per CDR3 protein. This table has roughly 450,000 distinct CDR3 sequences, about 20% appearing once. Input material: PBMCs or a T cell subset sorted from them (not recorded which). The receptors were sampled from an adult woman who had mild COVID-19 (a few samples of this study predate the infection). Cell type and time point are not known. Both conserved end residues are part of each CDR3. A D gene is named only where the DNA matches it firmly. A clone size is listed for some rows: how often the clone was seen (once, few, many), or a class if it is expanded.

D	V	J	size	DNA	CDR3
TRBD1	TRBV14	TRBJ2-4	.	TGTGCCAGCAGCGCTTGGGACAGGGCGGCCAAAAACATTCAGTACTTC	CASSAWDRAAKNIQYF
.	TRBV6-1	TRBJ2-1	.	TGTGCCAGCATTATATACAATGAGCAGTTCTTC	CASIIYNEQFF
TRBD2	TRBV9	TRBJ2-7	few	TGTGCCAGCAGCATCGGGGAGGGCGGGTCTTACTCCTACGAGCAGTACTTC	CASSIGEGGSYSYEQYF
.	TRBV7-9	TRBJ2-7	many	TGTGCCAGCAGTCCCGGGACCTCCTACGAGCAGTACTTC	CASSPGTSYEQYF
.	TRBV19	TRBJ1-2	.	TGTGCCAGTATTTTCCTCGGTGGCTACACCTTC	CASIFLGGYTF
.	TRBV5-1	TRBJ1-6	once	TGCGCCAGCAGATGGGATCTGAGCTCCTATAATTCACCCCTCCACTTT	CASRWDLSSYNSPLHF
.	TRBV10-2	TRBJ1-2	.	TGCGCCAGCAGTGAGTCGGGGGGCGCTGGCTATGGCTACACCTTC	CASSESGGAGYGYTF
TRBD1	TRBV12-3/TRBV12-4	TRBJ2-7	.	TGTGCCAGCAGCGGACAGGGGATTTTCTACGAGCAGTACTTC	CASSGQGIFYEQYF
.	TRBV5-1	TRBJ1-2	.	TGCGCCAGCAGCCCCCTCGGGGTAGATGGCTACACCTTC	CASSPLGVDGYTF
.	TRBV7-2	TRBJ2-2	.	TGTGCCAGCGGCGAGCCCACCGGGGAGCTGTTTTTT	CASGEPTGELFF
.	TRBV6-5	TRBJ2-1	.	TGTGCCAGCAGTTACGACCAGGTCAAGTACAATGAGCAGTTCTTC	CASSYDQVKYNEQFF
.	TRBV24-1	TRBJ2-7	few	TGTGCCACCAGTGAGACTTCAGGGGCGTACGAGCAGTACTTC	CATSETSGAYEQYF
.	TRBV4-2	TRBJ1-6	.	TGTGCCAGCAGCCAAGATCTCTCACAGGCCATCTATAATTCACCCCTCCACTTT	CASSQDLSQAIYNSPLHF
.	TRBV20-1	TRBJ2-3	.	TGCAGCCCTACGCGAAGCCCAGATACGCAGTATTTT	CSPTRSPDTQYF
.	TRBV4-1	TRBJ2-4	few	TGCGCCAGCAGCCAAGTTGGTGACAGGATCGCCAAAAACATTCAGTACTTC	CASSQVGDRIAKNIQYF
TRBD2	TRBV10-3	TRBJ2-1	.	TGTGCCATCAAAATAGCGGGAGACTCCTACAATGAGCAGTTCTTC	CAIKIAGDSYNEQFF
TRBD2	TRBV12-3/TRBV12-4	TRBJ2-1	.	TGTGCCAGCAGACGGGGGGGGTCCTACAATGAGCAGTTCTTC	CASRRGGSYNEQFF
.	TRBV15	TRBJ2-7	.	TGTGCCACCAGCACTAGACTACGTCCTCCCTCCTACGAGCAGTACTTC	CATSTRLRPPSYEQYF
TRBD2	TRBV20-1	TRBJ2-1	few	TGCAGTGCTTCTCAGACTAGCGGGAGTTATGAGCAGTTCTTC	CSASQTSGSYEQFF
TRBD1	TRBV7-6	TRBJ2-1	.	TGTGCCAGCAGCTTATTTGGGACAGAGCAGCAGTTCTTC	CASSLFGTEQQFF
TRBD1	TRBV7-9	TRBJ1-6	.	TGTGCCAGCAGCTCCCAGAACAGGGGGGATTCACCCCTCCACTTT	CASSSQNRGDSPLHF